This T cell receptor (beta chain) was captured by sequencing in a study of blood T cell repertoires in COVID-19. The germline V gene encodes CDR1 SGHNT and CDR2 YYREEE (reference sequence). Trimming removed 1 base at V and 1 base at J, with 10 bases between. CDR3 length equals 15 residues. The method was immunoSEQ multiplex PCR; TCRdb's version includes in-frame clones alone and lacks a portion of them. Altogether about 78,000 clones are present, around nine tenths being singletons, with the ten largest covering about 5%. The TCR was taken from a man in his fifties with active or convalescent COVID-19. Sequenced input: peripheral blood. V is TRBV5-4 and J is TRBJ2-3; unclear D gene. The CDR3 DNA reads as TGTGCCAGCAGCTTGAAATTGGCGGGCACAGATACGCAGTATTTT. Residues: CASSLKLAGTDTQYF. The full variable domain, its missing parts supplied by reference TRBV5-4 and TRBJ2-3, is ETGVTQSPTHLIKTRGQQVTLRCSSQSGHNTVSWYQQALGQGPQFIFQYYREEENGRGNFPPRFSGLQFPNYSSELNVNALELDDSALYLCASSLKLAGTDTQYFGPGTRLTVL.